The entry that follows covers one TCR beta chain sequence. This clone has just one count. The antigen this receptor binds is unknown. Base qualities were left out, and no much larger clone turns up one base away. Via the germline V gene (reference sequence), CDR1 is SGHNT and CDR2 YYREEE. The CDR3 spans 17 residues, from the cysteine through the phenylalanine. Kept here is only the CDR3 DNA, which spans 51 bases and is read in frame from base 1. V gives up 0 bases and J gives up 0 bases, and the segment between their germline ends measures 13 bases. These data are taken from a study of T cell changes during pregnancy in multiple sclerosis (dated by TCRdb to about 2019). Broadly, across the study: In women with multiple sclerosis, the researchers looked at how the T cell repertoire shifted as pregnancy progressed.

Receptor amplification or capture employed the immunoSEQ multiplex PCR assay. In TCRdb, the immuneACCESS table is reduced to in-frame sequences with V and J assigned. These tables do not hold every clone; where another copy was compared, an unresolved V gene accounts for under half, and the others remain unexplained. Present in this sample are approximately 46,000 clones, roughly nine tenths of which were seen just once. The ten largest clones take up roughly 1.2% of the sample. The rearranged chain carries TRBV5-4 and TRBJ2-1; a tentative D match to TRBD2 spans 6 bases. The source of this sequence is a female donor with multiple sclerosis, enrolled in a pregnancy study. Sequencing used CD4+ T cells from peripheral blood mononuclear cells, obtained after pregnancy. The sequenced DNA: TGTGCCAGCAGCTTGGTAGTAGCGGTTGGCTCCTACAATGAGCAGTTCTTC. Translated, it reads CASSLVVAVGSYNEQFF. This CDR3, with the reference TRBV5-4 and TRBJ2-1 proteins standing in past its ends, gives the full variable domain ETGVTQSPTHLIKTRGQQVTLRCSSQSGHNTVSWYQQALGQGPQFIFQYYREEENGRGNFPPRFSGLQFPNYSSELNVNALELDDSALYLCASSLVVAVGSYNEQFFGPGTRLTVL.